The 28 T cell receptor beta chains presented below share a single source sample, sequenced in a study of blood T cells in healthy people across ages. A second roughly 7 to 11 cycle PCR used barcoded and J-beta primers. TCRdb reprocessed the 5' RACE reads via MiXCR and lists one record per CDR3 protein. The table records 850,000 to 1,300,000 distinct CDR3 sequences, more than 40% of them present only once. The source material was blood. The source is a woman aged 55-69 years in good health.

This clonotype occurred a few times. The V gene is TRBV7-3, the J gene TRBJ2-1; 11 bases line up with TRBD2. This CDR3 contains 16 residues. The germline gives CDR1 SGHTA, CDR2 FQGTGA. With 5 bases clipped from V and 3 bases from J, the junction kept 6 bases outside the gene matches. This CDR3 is CASSQIGTSGYNEQFF. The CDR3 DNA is TGTGCCAGCAGCCAAATCGGGACTAGCGGCTACAATGAGCAGTTCTTC. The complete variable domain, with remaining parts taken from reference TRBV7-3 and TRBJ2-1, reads GAGVSQTPSNKVTEKGKYVELRCDPISGHTALYWYRQSLGQGPEFLIYFQGTGAADDSGLPNDRFFAVRPEGSVSTLKIQRTERGDSAVYLCASSQIGTSGYNEQFFGPGTRLTVL.

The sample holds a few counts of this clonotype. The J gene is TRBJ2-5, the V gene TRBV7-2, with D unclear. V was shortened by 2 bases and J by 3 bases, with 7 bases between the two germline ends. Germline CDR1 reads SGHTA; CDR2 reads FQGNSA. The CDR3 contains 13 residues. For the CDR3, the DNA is TGTGCCAGCAGCTTACTACTTAAAGAGACCCAGTACTTC. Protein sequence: CASSLLLKETQYF.

The CDR3 region has the DNA TGTGCCAGCAGCTTAGTGGGGACTAGCGGTCCCTACGAGCAGTACTTC. It yields the protein CASSLVGTSGPYEQYF. The J gene is TRBJ2-4, the V gene TRBV11-2; 11 bases are a match to TRBD2. The J call may not be correct, given that the DNA end is closer to TRBJ2-7. Germline-derived CDR1 and CDR2 are SGHAT and FQNNGV. This CDR3 contains 16 residues.

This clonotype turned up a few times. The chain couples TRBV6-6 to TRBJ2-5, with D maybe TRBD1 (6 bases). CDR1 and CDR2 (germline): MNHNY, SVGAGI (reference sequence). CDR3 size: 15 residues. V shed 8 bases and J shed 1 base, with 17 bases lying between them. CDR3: CASEVATGSQETQYF. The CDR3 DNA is TGTGCCAGCGAGGTGGCGACAGGCAGCCAAGAGACCCAGTACTTC.

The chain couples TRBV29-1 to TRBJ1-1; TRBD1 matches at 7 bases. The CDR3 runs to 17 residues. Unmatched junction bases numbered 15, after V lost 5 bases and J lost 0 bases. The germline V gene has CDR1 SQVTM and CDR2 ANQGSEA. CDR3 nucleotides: TGCAGCGTTCCCCTCGCCTCGACAGGGAACTTGAACACTGAAGCTTTCTTT. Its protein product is CSVPLASTGNLNTEAFF.

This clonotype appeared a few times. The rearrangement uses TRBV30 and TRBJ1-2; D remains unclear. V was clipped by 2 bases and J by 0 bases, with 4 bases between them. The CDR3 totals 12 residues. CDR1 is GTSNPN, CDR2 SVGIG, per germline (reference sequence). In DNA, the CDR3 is TGTGCCTGGAGTCCAGCTAACTATGGCTACACCTTC. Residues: CAWSPANYGYTF.

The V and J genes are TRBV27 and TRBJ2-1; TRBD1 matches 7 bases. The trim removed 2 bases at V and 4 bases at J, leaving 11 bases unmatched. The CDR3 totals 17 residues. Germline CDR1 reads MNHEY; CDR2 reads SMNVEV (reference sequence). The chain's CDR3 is CASSLGTEGPNYNEQFF. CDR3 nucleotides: TGTGCCAGCAGTTTAGGGACAGAGGGACCTAATTACAATGAGCAGTTCTTC.

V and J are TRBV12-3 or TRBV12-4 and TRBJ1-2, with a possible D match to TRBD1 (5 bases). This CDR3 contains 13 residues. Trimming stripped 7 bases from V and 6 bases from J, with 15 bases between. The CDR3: CASTPGMGDGYTF. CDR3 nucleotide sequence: TGTGCCAGCACCCCAGGGATGGGAGATGGCTACACCTTC.

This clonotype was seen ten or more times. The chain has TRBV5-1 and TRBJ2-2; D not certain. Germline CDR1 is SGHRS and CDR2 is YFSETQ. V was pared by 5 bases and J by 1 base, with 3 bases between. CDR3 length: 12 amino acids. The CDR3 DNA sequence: TGCGCCAGCAGAGAGAACACCGGGGAGCTGTTTTTT. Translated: CASRENTGELFF.

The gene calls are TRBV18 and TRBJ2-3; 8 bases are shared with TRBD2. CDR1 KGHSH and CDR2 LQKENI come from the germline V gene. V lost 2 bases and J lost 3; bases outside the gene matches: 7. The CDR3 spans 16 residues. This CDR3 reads CASSPIAGYETDTQYF. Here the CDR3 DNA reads TGTGCCAGCTCACCAATAGCGGGATACGAAACAGATACGCAGTATTTT.

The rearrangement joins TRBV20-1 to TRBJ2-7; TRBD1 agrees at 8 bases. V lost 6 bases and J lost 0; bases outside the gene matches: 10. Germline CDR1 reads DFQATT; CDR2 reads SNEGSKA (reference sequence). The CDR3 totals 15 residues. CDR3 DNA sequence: TGCAGTGCAGCCCGACCGGGACAGGCCTCCTACGAGCAGTACTTC. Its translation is CSAARPGQASYEQYF.

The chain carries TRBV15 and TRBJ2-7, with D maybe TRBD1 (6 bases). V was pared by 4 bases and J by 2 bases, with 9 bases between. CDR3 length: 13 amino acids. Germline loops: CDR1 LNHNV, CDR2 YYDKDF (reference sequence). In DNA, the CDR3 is TGTGCCACCAGCAAGGGGGATACCTACGAGCAGTACTTC. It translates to CATSKGDTYEQYF.

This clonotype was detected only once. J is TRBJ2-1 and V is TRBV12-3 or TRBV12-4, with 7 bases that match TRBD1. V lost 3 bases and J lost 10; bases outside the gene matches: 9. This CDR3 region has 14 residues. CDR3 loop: CASSFPRGTDEQFF. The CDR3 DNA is TGTGCCAGCAGTTTCCCTAGGGGGACAGACGAGCAGTTCTTC.

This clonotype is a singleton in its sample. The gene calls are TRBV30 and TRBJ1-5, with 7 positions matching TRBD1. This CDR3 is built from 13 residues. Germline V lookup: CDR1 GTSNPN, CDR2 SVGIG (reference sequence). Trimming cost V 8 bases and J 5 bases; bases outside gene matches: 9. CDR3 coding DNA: TGTGCCCGGACACAGGGGAGGGATCAGCCCCAGCATTTT. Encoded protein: CARTQGRDQPQHF.

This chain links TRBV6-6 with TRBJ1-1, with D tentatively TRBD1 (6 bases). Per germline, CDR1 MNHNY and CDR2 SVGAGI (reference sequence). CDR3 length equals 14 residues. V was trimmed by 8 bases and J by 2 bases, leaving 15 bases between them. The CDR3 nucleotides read TGTGCCAGCCCCCCACCGGGACAAAACACTGAAGCTTTCTTT. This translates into CASPPPGQNTEAFF.

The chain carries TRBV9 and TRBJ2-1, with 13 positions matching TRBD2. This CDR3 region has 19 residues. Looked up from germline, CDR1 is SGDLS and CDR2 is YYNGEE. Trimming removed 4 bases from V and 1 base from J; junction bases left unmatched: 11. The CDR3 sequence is CASSQPAPGLAGSYNEQFF. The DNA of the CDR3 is TGTGCCAGCAGCCAACCGGCCCCGGGACTAGCGGGATCCTACAATGAGCAGTTCTTC.

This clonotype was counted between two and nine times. This chain's CDR3 is CASSKGCWRITDTQYF. CDR3 sequence (DNA): TGTGCCAGCAGCAAAGGATGTTGGAGGATCACAGATACGCAGTATTTT. The chain couples TRBV21-1 to TRBJ2-3; the table's D call of TRBD2 was not tested on the DNA. TRBV21-1 is designated a pseudogene. The CDR3 has 16 amino acids.

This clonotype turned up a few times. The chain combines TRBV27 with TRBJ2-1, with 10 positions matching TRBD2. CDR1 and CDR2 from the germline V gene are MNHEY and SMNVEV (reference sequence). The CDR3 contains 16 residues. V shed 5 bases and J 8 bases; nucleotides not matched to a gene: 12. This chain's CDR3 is CASSRPPSGSSDEQFF. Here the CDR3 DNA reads TGTGCCAGCAGTCGTCCGCCTAGCGGGAGTTCGGATGAGCAGTTCTTC.

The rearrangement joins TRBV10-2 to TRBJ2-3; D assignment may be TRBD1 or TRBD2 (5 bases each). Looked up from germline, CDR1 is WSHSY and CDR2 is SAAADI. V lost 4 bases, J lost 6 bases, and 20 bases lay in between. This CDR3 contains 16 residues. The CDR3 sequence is CASSGLRGEYTDTQYF. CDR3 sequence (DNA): TGCGCCAGCAGTGGGTTACGGGGCGAATACACTGATACGCAGTATTTT.

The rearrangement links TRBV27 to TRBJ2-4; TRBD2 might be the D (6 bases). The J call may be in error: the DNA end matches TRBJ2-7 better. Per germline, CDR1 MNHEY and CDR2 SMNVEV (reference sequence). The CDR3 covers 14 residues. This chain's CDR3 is CASSRQGLYYEQYF. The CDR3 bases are TGTGCCAGCAGTCGCCAGGGACTTTACTACGAGCAGTACTTC.

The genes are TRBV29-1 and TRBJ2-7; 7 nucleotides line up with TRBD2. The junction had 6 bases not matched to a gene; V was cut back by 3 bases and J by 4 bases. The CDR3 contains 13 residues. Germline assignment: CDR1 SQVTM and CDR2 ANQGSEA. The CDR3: CSVEASGSYEQYF. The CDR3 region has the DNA TGCAGCGTTGAGGCTAGCGGTTCGTACGAGCAGTACTTC.

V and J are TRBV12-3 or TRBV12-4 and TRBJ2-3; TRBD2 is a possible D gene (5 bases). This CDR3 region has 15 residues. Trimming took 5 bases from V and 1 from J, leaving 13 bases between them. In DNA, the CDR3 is TGTGCCAGCAGTCCCCTCCGGGGTCGCACAGATACGCAGTATTTT. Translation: CASSPLRGRTDTQYF.

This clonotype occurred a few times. CDR3 sequence (DNA): TGTGCCAGCAGTTACGGGCCAGGGGGGAGGAATGAGCAGTTCTTC. Translated: CASSYGPGGRNEQFF. This chain links TRBV6-5 with TRBJ2-1; TRBD1 is a possible D gene (7 bases). This CDR3 spans 15 amino acids. Germline V gene lookup returns CDR1 MNHEY and CDR2 SVGAGI. Trimming removed 2 bases at V and 7 bases at J, with 15 bases between.

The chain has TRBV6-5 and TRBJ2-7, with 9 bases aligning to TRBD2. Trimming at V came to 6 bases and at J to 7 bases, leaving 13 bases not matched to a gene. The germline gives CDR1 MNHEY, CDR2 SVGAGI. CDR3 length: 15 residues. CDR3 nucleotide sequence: TGTGCCAGCAGACTTCTAGCGGGAATAAACAATGAGCAGTACTTC. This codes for CASRLLAGINNEQYF.

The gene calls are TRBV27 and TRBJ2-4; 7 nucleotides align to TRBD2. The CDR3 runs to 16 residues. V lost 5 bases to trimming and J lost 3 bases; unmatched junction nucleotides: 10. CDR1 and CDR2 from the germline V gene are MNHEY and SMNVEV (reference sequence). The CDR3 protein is CASSESVGDYKNIQYF. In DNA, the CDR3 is TGTGCCAGCAGTGAGAGTGTCGGGGACTACAAAAACATTCAGTACTTC.

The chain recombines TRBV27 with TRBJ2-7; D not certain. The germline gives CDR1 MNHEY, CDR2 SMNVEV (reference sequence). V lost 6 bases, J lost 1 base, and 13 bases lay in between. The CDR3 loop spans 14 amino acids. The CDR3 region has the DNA TGTGCCAGCAGGCCCTTTGGAGCATCCTACGAGCAGTACTTC. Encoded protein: CASRPFGASYEQYF.

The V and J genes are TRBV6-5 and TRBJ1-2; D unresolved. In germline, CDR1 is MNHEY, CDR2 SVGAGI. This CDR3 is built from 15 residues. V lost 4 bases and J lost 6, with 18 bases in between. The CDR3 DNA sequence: TGTGCCAGCAGTTCTTCAGGCCTCCCCGTGGATGGCTACACCTTC. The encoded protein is CASSSSGLPVDGYTF.

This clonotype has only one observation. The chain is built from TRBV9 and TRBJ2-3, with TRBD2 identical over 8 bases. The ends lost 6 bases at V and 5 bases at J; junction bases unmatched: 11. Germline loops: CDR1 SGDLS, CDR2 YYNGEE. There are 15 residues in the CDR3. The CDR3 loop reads CASTLTSARGDTQYF. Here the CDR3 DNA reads TGTGCCAGCACCCTGACTAGCGCACGGGGAGATACGCAGTATTTT.